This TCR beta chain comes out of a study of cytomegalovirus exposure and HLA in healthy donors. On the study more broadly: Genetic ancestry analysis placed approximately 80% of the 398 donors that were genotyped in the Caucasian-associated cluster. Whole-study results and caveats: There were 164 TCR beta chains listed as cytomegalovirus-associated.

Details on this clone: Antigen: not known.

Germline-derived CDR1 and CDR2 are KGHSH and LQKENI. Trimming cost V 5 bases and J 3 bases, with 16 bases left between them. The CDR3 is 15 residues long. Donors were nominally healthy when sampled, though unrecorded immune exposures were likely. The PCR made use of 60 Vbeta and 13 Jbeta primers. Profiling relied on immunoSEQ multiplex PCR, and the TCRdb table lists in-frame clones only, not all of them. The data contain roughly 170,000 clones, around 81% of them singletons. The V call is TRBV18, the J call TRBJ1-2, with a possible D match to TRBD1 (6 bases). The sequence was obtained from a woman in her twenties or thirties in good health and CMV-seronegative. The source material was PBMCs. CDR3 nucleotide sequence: TGTGCCAGCTCAACCGGGACAAATAGTGACTATGGCTACACCTTC. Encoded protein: CASSTGTNSDYGYTF.